A selection of T cell receptor beta chains follows, all from one sample in a study of post-analysis software for immune sequencing data. TCRdb redid the calling of the PCR reads with MiXCR, one entry per CDR3 protein. This table holds approximately 570,000 distinct CDR3 sequences, 44% found once. Sequences were obtained from blood. All receptors derive from a girl between 10 and 17 years old with multiple sclerosis. Each CDR3 is given with its conserved first and last residue. Each record gives: D gene, V gene, J gene, clone size, CDR3 DNA, CDR3 protein. The D gene is left open where the match is weak. Rows give clone size only sometimes, using once, few, many, or a class for an expanded clone.

D gene: TRBD1
V gene: TRBV24-1
J gene: TRBJ1-2
clone size: .
CDR3 DNA: TGTGCCACCAGTGAAACCGGGACAGGGGATGGCTACACCTTC
CDR3 protein: CATSETGTGDGYTF

D gene: .
V gene: TRBV2
J gene: TRBJ2-1
clone size: .
CDR3 DNA: TGTGCCAGCAGTGACCTAGGGGGCTCCTACAATGAGCAGTTCTTC
CDR3 protein: CASSDLGGSYNEQFF

D gene: TRBD2
V gene: TRBV10-3
J gene: TRBJ2-5
clone size: .
CDR3 DNA: TGTGCCATCAGTGAGAGGACTAGCGAGACCCAGTACTTC
CDR3 protein: CAISERTSETQYF

D gene: TRBD2
V gene: TRBV11-2
J gene: TRBJ2-7
clone size: once
CDR3 DNA: TGTGCCAGCAGCGAAACTAGCGGTCCTGCCTACGAGCAGTACTTC
CDR3 protein: CASSETSGPAYEQYF

D gene: .
V gene: TRBV5-6
J gene: TRBJ2-2
clone size: .
CDR3 DNA: TGTGCCAGCAGCTTGGTTCTTGGCCGCTACAGGGTTGGCACCGGGGAGCTGTTTTTT
CDR3 protein: CASSLVLGRYRVGTGELFF

D gene: .
V gene: TRBV12-3/TRBV12-4
J gene: TRBJ2-5
clone size: .
CDR3 DNA: TGTGCCAGCAGTTTAGAGCGGATCCAAGAGACCCAGTACTTC
CDR3 protein: CASSLERIQETQYF

D gene: TRBD1
V gene: TRBV9
J gene: TRBJ1-1
clone size: .
CDR3 DNA: TGTGCCAGCAGCACCCGGGACAGCGGGAACACTGAAGCTTTCTTT
CDR3 protein: CASSTRDSGNTEAFF

D gene: TRBD2
V gene: TRBV12-3/TRBV12-4
J gene: TRBJ2-7
clone size: many
CDR3 DNA: TGTGCCAGCAGCTCCCATAGCGGGGGCCTAATCTACGAGCAGTACTTC
CDR3 protein: CASSSHSGGLIYEQYF

D gene: .
V gene: TRBV5-1
J gene: TRBJ2-7
clone size: few
CDR3 DNA: TGCGCCAGCAGCTTAAGTGCGGGGACCTCCTACGAGCAGTACTTC
CDR3 protein: CASSLSAGTSYEQYF

D gene: TRBD1
V gene: TRBV5-1
J gene: TRBJ2-7
clone size: few
CDR3 DNA: TGCGCCAGCTGGCCGGGACAGGGCTTCTCCTACGAGCAGTACTTC
CDR3 protein: CASWPGQGFSYEQYF

D gene: .
V gene: TRBV7-3
J gene: TRBJ2-1
clone size: .
CDR3 DNA: TGTGCCAGCAGCCCCTTTCCGACAGAAAACAATGAGCAGTTCTTC
CDR3 protein: CASSPFPTENNEQFF

D gene: .
V gene: TRBV5-4
J gene: TRBJ2-5
clone size: .
CDR3 DNA: TGTGCCAACAGCAGGGACGGAGGGGCCCAAGAGACCCAGTACTTC
CDR3 protein: CANSRDGGAQETQYF

D gene: TRBD2
V gene: TRBV5-1
J gene: TRBJ2-3
clone size: .
CDR3 DNA: TGCGCCAGCAGCCCGGGGACTAGCGGAACCTATACGCAGTATTTT
CDR3 protein: CASSPGTSGTYTQYF

D gene: .
V gene: TRBV4-1
J gene: TRBJ2-7
clone size: few
CDR3 DNA: TGCGCCAGCAGCCACGGTGGCGGTTCACGCGAGCAGTACTTC
CDR3 protein: CASSHGGGSREQYF

D gene: .
V gene: TRBV12-3/TRBV12-4
J gene: TRBJ1-5
clone size: .
CDR3 DNA: TGTGCCAGCAGTCCGCCAGGGTCCGGGCCTCAGCCCCAGCATTTT
CDR3 protein: CASSPPGSGPQPQHF

D gene: .
V gene: TRBV20-1
J gene: TRBJ1-1
clone size: .
CDR3 DNA: TGCAGTGCTAGGTCCCTTCGGGGGGGTGGCACTGAAGCTTTCTTT
CDR3 protein: CSARSLRGGGTEAFF

D gene: TRBD1
V gene: TRBV5-1
J gene: TRBJ1-6
clone size: .
CDR3 DNA: TGCGCCAGCAGCTTAGGGAGGGGGCCCTTCGGAAATGATTCACCCCTCCACTTT
CDR3 protein: CASSLGRGPFGNDSPLHF

D gene: .
V gene: TRBV4-2
J gene: TRBJ2-1
clone size: few
CDR3 DNA: TGTGCCAGCAGCCAACGCGAAGTAGGGTCCTCTGTGGATGAGCAGTTCTTC
CDR3 protein: CASSQREVGSSVDEQFF

D gene: .
V gene: TRBV11-2
J gene: TRBJ1-2
clone size: once
CDR3 DNA: TGTGCCAGCAGACTCCGGGACCAGGGACTTTATGGCTACACCTTC
CDR3 protein: CASRLRDQGLYGYTF

D gene: .
V gene: TRBV5-8
J gene: TRBJ2-7
clone size: many
CDR3 DNA: TGTGCCAGCAGCTTGGAAGGGGCCGACGAGCAGTACTTC
CDR3 protein: CASSLEGADEQYF

D gene: .
V gene: TRBV12-3/TRBV12-4
J gene: TRBJ1-1
clone size: .
CDR3 DNA: TGTGCCAGCAGTTTATTCAGGAACACTGAAGCTTTCTTT
CDR3 protein: CASSLFRNTEAFF

D gene: .
V gene: TRBV12-3/TRBV12-4
J gene: TRBJ2-1
clone size: .
CDR3 DNA: TGTGCCAGCACCACTCAGGGCTACAATGAGCAGTTCTTC
CDR3 protein: CASTTQGYNEQFF

D gene: TRBD1
V gene: TRBV5-1
J gene: TRBJ2-7
clone size: few
CDR3 DNA: TGCGCCAGCAGCTTGTTTGGACAGGGGTACCACGAGCAGTACTTC
CDR3 protein: CASSLFGQGYHEQYF

D gene: TRBD1
V gene: TRBV20-1
J gene: TRBJ2-6
clone size: .
CDR3 DNA: TGCAGTGCTAGTGTACAGGGGGCGGGTGGGGCCAACGTCCTGACTTTC
CDR3 protein: CSASVQGAGGANVLTF

D gene: TRBD2
V gene: TRBV15
J gene: TRBJ2-3
clone size: .
CDR3 DNA: TGTGCCACCAGCAGAATGGGGTTAGCGGGTTACACAGATACGCAGTATTTT
CDR3 protein: CATSRMGLAGYTDTQYF

D gene: .
V gene: TRBV5-1
J gene: TRBJ2-1
clone size: .
CDR3 DNA: TGCGCCAGCAGAAACGGGCAACAACAGCAGTTCTTC
CDR3 protein: CASRNGQQQQFF

D gene: .
V gene: TRBV11-2
J gene: TRBJ2-5
clone size: many
CDR3 DNA: TGTGCCAGCAGCACCGGGGAGACCCAGTACTTC
CDR3 protein: CASSTGETQYF

D gene: .
V gene: TRBV5-6
J gene: TRBJ2-3
clone size: few
CDR3 DNA: TGTGCCAGCAGCTTATGGCAGCCAACAGGAACGCAGTATTTT
CDR3 protein: CASSLWQPTGTQYF

D gene: .
V gene: TRBV3-1
J gene: TRBJ2-4
clone size: few
CDR3 DNA: TGTGCCAGCAGCTACACAGGCGATCTAGCCAAAAACATTCAGTACTTC
CDR3 protein: CASSYTGDLAKNIQYF